This T cell receptor (beta chain) derives from a study of CD8+ T cells in alopecia areata. Study context: Twice daily, treated patients received 5 to 10 mg of oral tofacitinib.

As concerns this clone: Antigen specificity is unknown.

cDNA prepared by RNA extraction and subsequent reverse transcription served as the template for sequencing. Data came from immunoSEQ multiplex PCR; TCRdb stores just in-frame clones and leaves some out. The sample shows about 180,000 clones, roughly 58% of them seen only once. The CDR3 runs 15 residues. From germline, CDR1 is MNHNS and CDR2 SASEGT. The V gene lost 3 bases and the J gene lost 2 bases, with 13 bases spanning the gap. The treatment here: oral pan-JAK inhibitor, 5-10 mg twice daily. Those with alopecia areata gave lesional scalp punch biopsies and peripheral blood. Points from the study as a whole: During tofacitinib treatment, many expanded lesional clones remained in scalp and blood. Among the top 100, expanded CD8+ clones were significantly decreased by tofacitinib, as was scalp clonality.

The clonotype was recovered from a human donor with alopecia areata. The chain carries TRBV6-1 and TRBJ2-5, with a tentative D call TRBD1 (5 bases). Sequences were derived from CD4+ T cells sorted from blood, sampled at approximately week 56, from a patient treated with tofacitinib. This CDR3 reads CASSDPSQGQETQYF. As DNA, the CDR3 is TGTGCCAGCAGTGACCCCTCGCAGGGACAAGAGACCCAGTACTTC.